Listed below are T cell receptor beta chains from one sample, sequenced in a study of T cell changes during pregnancy in multiple sclerosis. Profiled with immunoSEQ multiplex PCR; TCRdb holds only in-frame clones, not every one. The table includes roughly 38,000 clones, 91% detected once. The sequenced sample was CD4+ T cells from peripheral blood mononuclear cells, obtained after pregnancy. The receptors stem from a female donor in good health, enrolled as a control in a pregnancy study. Each CDR3 is given with its conserved first and last residue. A D gene is named only where the DNA matches it firmly.

D	J	V	CDR3	DNA
TRBD1	TRBJ2-1	TRBV5-1	CASTYRDRGSREQFF	TGCGCCAGCACCTACCGGGACAGGGGATCGCGGGAGCAGTTCTTC
.	TRBJ2-7	TRBV18	CASSRGDSYEQYF	TGTGCCAGCTCCCGCGGTGACTCCTACGAGCAGTACTTC
.	TRBJ1-2	TRBV19	CASSPPGYGYTF	TGTGCCAGTAGTCCGCCAGGCTATGGCTACACCTTC
TRBD2	TRBJ2-7	TRBV13	CASSFLAGASYEQYF	TGTGCCAGCAGCTTTCTCGCGGGAGCTTCCTACGAGCAGTACTTC
TRBD2	TRBJ2-1	TRBV7-2	CASSPGLAVGNEQFF	TGTGCCAGCAGCCCCGGACTAGCGGTGGGCAATGAGCAGTTCTTC
TRBD1	TRBJ1-6	TRBV19	CASKTGVNSPLHF	TGTGCCAGCAAAACAGGGGTCAATTCACCCCTCCACTTT
TRBD2	TRBJ2-4	TRBV28	CASSLGLAGDLAKNIQYF	TGTGCCAGCAGTCTGGGACTAGCGGGGGACCTAGCCAAAAACATTCAGTACTTC
TRBD1	TRBJ1-2	TRBV5-1	CASSLGDRGYGYTF	TGCGCCAGCAGCCTAGGGGACAGGGGCTATGGCTACACCTTC
.	TRBJ2-1	TRBV27	CASSLRSNNEQFF	TGTGCCAGCAGTTTACGGTCAAACAATGAGCAGTTCTTC
TRBD2	TRBJ2-1	TRBV30	CAWSPSTSGSDNEQFF	TGTGCCTGGAGTCCTTCAACTAGCGGGAGTGACAATGAGCAGTTCTTC
.	TRBJ1-5	TRBV28	CASSFLDSGGNQPQHF	TGTGCCAGCAGTTTCCTGGACAGTGGGGGAAATCAGCCCCAGCATTTT
.	TRBJ1-3	TRBV10-3	CAISVGGTSGNTIYF	TGTGCCATCAGTGTAGGCGGTACCAGCGGAAACACCATATATTTT
TRBD2	TRBJ2-7	TRBV9	CASSELAGSYEQYF	TGTGCCAGCAGCGAACTAGCGGGCTCCTACGAGCAGTACTTC
TRBD1	TRBJ1-1	TRBV7-9	CASSIDRGQYTEAFF	TGTGCCAGCAGCATAGACAGGGGGCAGTACACTGAAGCTTTCTTT
TRBD1	TRBJ2-7	TRBV6-5	CASREQGHSYEQYF	TGTGCCAGCAGGGAACAGGGGCACTCCTACGAGCAGTACTTC
.	TRBJ2-5	TRBV5-1	CASKQGSLTQETQYF	TGCGCCAGTAAACAGGGCTCGTTAACCCAAGAGACCCAGTACTTC